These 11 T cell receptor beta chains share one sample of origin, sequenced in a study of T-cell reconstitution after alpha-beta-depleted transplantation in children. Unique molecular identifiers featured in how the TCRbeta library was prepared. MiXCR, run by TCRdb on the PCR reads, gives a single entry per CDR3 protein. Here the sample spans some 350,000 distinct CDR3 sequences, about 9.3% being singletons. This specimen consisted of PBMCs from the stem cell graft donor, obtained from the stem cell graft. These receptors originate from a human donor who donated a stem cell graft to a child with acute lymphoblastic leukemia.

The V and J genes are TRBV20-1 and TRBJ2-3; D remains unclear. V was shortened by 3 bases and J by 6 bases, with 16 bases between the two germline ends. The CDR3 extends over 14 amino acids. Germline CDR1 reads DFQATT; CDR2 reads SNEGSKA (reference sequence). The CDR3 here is CSARLGHLRDTQYF. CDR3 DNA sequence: TGCAGTGCTAGGCTCGGCCACCTCAGGGATACGCAGTATTTT.

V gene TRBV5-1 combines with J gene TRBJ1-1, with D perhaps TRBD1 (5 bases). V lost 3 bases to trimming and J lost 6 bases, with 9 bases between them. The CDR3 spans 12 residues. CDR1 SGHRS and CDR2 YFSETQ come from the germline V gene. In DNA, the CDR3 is TGCGCCAGCAGCTATCCAGGGCCTGAAGCTTTCTTT. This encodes CASSYPGPEAFF.

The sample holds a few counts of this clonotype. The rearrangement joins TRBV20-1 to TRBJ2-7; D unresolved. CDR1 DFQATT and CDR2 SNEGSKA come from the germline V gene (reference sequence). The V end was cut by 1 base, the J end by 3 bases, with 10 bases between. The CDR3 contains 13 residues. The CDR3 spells CSARVPGRYEQYF. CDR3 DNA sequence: TGCAGTGCTAGAGTCCCAGGACGCTACGAGCAGTACTTC.

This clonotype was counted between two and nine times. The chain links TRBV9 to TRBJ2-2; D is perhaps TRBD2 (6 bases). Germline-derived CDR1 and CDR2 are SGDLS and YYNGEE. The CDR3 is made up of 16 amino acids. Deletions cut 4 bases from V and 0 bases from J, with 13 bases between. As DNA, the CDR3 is TGTGCCAGCAGCCCTAGCGTCCAGTCGAACACCGGGGAGCTGTTTTTT. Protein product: CASSPSVQSNTGELFF.

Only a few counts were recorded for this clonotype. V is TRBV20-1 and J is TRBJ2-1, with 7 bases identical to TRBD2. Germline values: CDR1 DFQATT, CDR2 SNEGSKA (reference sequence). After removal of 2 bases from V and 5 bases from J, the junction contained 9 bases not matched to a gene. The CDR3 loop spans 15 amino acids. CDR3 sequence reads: CSARRLTSDHNEQFF. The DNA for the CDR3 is TGCAGTGCTAGACGGCTCACTAGCGACCACAATGAGCAGTTCTTC.

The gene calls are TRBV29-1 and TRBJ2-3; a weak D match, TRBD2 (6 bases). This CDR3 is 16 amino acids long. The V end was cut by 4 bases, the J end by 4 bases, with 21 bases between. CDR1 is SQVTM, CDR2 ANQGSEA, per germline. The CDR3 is CSVAELGAGQADTQYF. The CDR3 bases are TGCAGCGTTGCGGAGCTCGGGGCGGGGCAGGCAGATACGCAGTATTTT.

The CDR3 bases are TGTGCCAGCAGTTACGGGACTAGTGTCGACATTCAGTACTTC. It encodes CASSYGTSVDIQYF. This chain links TRBV6-5 with TRBJ2-4; 8 positions match TRBD2. Germline loops: CDR1 MNHEY, CDR2 SVGAGI. The junction had 5 bases not matched to a gene; V was cut back by 2 bases and J by 8 bases. This CDR3 comprises 14 residues.

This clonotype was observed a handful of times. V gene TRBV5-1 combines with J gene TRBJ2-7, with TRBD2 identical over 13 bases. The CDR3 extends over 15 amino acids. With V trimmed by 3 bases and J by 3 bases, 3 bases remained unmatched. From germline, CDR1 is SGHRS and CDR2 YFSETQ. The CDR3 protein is CASSYGLAGDYEQYF. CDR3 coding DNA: TGCGCCAGCAGCTACGGACTAGCGGGAGACTACGAGCAGTACTTC. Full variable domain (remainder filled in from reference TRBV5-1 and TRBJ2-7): KAGVTQTPRYLIKTRGQQVTLSCSPISGHRSVSWYQQTPGQGLQFLFEYFSETQRNKGNFPGRFSGRQFSNSRSEMNVSTLELGDSALYLCASSYGLAGDYEQYFGPGTRLTVT.

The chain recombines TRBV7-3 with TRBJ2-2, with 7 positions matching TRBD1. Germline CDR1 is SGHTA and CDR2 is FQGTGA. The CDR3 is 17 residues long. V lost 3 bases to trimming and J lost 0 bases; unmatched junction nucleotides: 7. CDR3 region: CASSFRTGPTNTGELFF. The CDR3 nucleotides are TGTGCCAGCAGCTTCCGGACAGGACCCACGAACACCGGGGAGCTGTTTTTT.

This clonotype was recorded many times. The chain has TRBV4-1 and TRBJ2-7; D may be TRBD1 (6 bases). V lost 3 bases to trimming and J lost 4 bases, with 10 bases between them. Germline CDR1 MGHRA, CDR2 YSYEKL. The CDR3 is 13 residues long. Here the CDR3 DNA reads TGCGCCAGCAGCCACCCGGACAGATACGAGCAGTACTTC. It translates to CASSHPDRYEQYF.

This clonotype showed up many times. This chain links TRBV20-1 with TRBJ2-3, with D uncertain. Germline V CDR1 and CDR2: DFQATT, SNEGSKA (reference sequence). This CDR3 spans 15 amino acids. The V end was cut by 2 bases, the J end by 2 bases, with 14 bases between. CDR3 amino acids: CSARYGRGNTDTQYF. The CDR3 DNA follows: TGCAGTGCTAGATACGGTCGCGGAAACACAGATACGCAGTATTTT.